The 10 T cell receptor beta chains in this list originate from one sample, sequenced in a study of beta chain features in type 1 diabetes. Expressed TCRB transcripts were sequenced, since all the RNA that had been isolated was reverse transcribed. Profiling relied on immunoSEQ multiplex PCR, and the TCRdb table lists in-frame clones only, not all of them. The repertoire has 450,000 to 600,000 clones, approximately 28% of them found once; the top ten carry 0.065%. Sequencing input: naive CD4+ T cells from blood. Receptors originate from a man aged 18 to 29 in good health.

The chain recombines TRBV10-3 with TRBJ2-5; D is uncertain. Germline V lookup: CDR1 ENHRY, CDR2 SYGVKD. The CDR3 spans 12 residues. The V end was cut by 4 bases, the J end by 0 bases, with 3 bases between. DNA for the CDR3: TGTGCCATCAGTGGAAACCAAGAGACCCAGTACTTC. Protein product: CAISGNQETQYF.

The chain recombines TRBV5-6 with TRBJ1-5, with 9 nucleotides matching TRBD1. The CDR3 totals 14 residues. In germline, CDR1 is SGHDT, CDR2 YYEEEE. V dropped 6 bases and J dropped 5; count of bases not matched to a gene: 6. DNA for the CDR3: TGTGCCAGCACAAGGGGACAGGGCGATCAGCCCCAGCATTTT. Protein product: CASTRGQGDQPQHF. The variable domain in full, completed from reference TRBV5-6 and TRBJ1-5, reads DAGVTQSPTHLIKTRGQQVTLRCSPKSGHDTVSWYQQALGQGPQFIFQYYEEEERQRGNFPDRFSGHQFPNYSSELNVNALLLGDSALYLCASTRGQGDQPQHFGDGTRLSIL.

The genes are TRBV20-1 and TRBJ2-1; D uncertain. The CDR3 has 11 amino acids. Trimming took off 6 bases at V and 10 bases at J, with 13 bases between the two ends. Germline V CDR1 and CDR2: DFQATT, SNEGSKA (reference sequence). The CDR3 sequence: CSARRVSEQFF. CDR3 nucleotide sequence: TGCAGTGCCAGGAGAGTCTCCGAGCAGTTCTTC.

This chain links TRBV9 with TRBJ2-3; 8 positions agree with TRBD2. The V and J ends lost 7 bases and 4 bases, in that order; junction bases with no gene match: 8. The CDR3 covers 14 residues. The V gene's germline CDR1 is SGDLS and CDR2 YYNGEE. The CDR3 protein is CASQAGGTADTQYF. CDR3 bases: TGTGCCAGCCAGGCGGGGGGCACGGCAGATACGCAGTATTTT.

V usage is TRBV29-1 and J usage is TRBJ2-5, with no clear D. The CDR3 consists of 12 residues. Per the germline V gene, CDR1 is SQVTM and CDR2 is ANQGSEA. With 3 bases removed from V and 4 bases from J, the gap between germline ends came to 9 bases. As DNA, the CDR3 is TGCAGCGTTGATGTATGGGGAGAGACCCAGTACTTC. As protein: CSVDVWGETQYF. Complete variable domain (other parts from reference TRBV29-1 and TRBJ2-5): SAVISQKPSRDICQRGTSLTIQCQVDSQVTMMFWYRQQPGQSLTLIATANQGSEATYESGFVIDKFPISRPNLTFSTLTVSNMSPEDSSIYLCSVDVWGETQYFGPGTRLLVL.

V is TRBV5-1 and J is TRBJ2-7; D gene ambiguous. The CDR3 covers 14 residues. Germline V gives CDR1 SGHRS, CDR2 YFSETQ. V was trimmed by 0 bases and J by 3 bases, leaving 10 bases between them. DNA for the CDR3: TGCGCCAGCAGCTTGGGAGTATTGGGCTACGAGCAGTACTTC. This gives the protein CASSLGVLGYEQYF.

This clone came up once. Other DNA variants within this sample encode the same CDR3. J is TRBJ2-1 and V is TRBV9; D gene unclear. Germline lookup yields CDR1 SGDLS and CDR2 YYNGEE. V dropped 0 bases and J dropped 9 bases, with 10 bases sitting between them. This CDR3 is built from 13 residues. Here the CDR3 DNA reads TGTGCCAGCAGCGTAGCTTTGGTCGGTGAGCAGTTCTTC. This codes for CASSVALVGEQFF.

Details on this clone: Other DNA sequences in the same sample also yield this CDR3. This chain uses TRBV28 with TRBJ2-3, with D unresolved. The CDR3 length is 13 residues. The V end lost 3 bases, the J end lost 0 bases, and 4 bases lay between the germline ends. Germline V gives CDR1 MDHEN, CDR2 SYDVKM. CDR3 loop: CASSLGSTDTQYF. CDR3 in DNA: TGTGCCAGCAGTTTGGGGAGCACAGATACGCAGTATTTT.

The chain employs TRBV20-1 and TRBJ2-1; 9 bases map to TRBD2. Germline CDR1 is DFQATT and CDR2 is SNEGSKA (reference sequence). V gave up 6 bases and J gave up 15 bases; unmatched junction bases: 9. This CDR3 region has 11 residues. CDR3 in DNA: TGCAGTGCCGTTTCCGGGACTAGCCCGTTCTTC. This gives the protein CSAVSGTSPFF.

V usage is TRBV20-1 and J usage is TRBJ2-3, with D hard to call. The CDR3 has 11 amino acids. Germline CDR1 is DFQATT and CDR2 is SNEGSKA (reference sequence). V was shortened by 3 bases and J by 2 bases, with 3 bases between the two germline ends. The CDR3 DNA is TGCAGTGCTAGGGACACAGATACGCAGTATTTT. Its protein product is CSARDTDTQYF.